The T cell receptor beta chain described here comes from a study of regulatory T cells in long-lasting Graves disease. Germline V gene lookup returns CDR1 MDHEN and CDR2 SYDVKM. Trimming took 5 bases from V and 0 from J; bases not matched to a gene: 3. The CDR3 is made up of 14 amino acids. Broader study findings: Favored usage of TRBV28, TRBJ1-2 and TRBJ2-5 was recorded in persistent disease.

This clonotype was counted at least ten times. Its antigen is not identified. The sample's time point: newly diagnosed GD, antithyroid drugs for less than 3 months. TCR sequences were obtained from RNA taken from PBMCs. Investigators prepared the TCR beta libraries by applying iRepertoire HTBI primers and Arm-PCR of CDR3 regions. TCRdb reprocessed the multiplex PCR reads with MiXCR, giving one entry per CDR3 protein. The sample shows about 200,000 distinct CDR3 sequences, about 19% of them seen only once. These records were also assigned to another study, of T cells in Graves' hyperthyroidism and ophthalmopathy. That source reports: Criteria for exclusion of patients were uncontrolled infection, other autoimmune disease, pregnancy or lactation. First-round RT-PCR targeting the TCR CDR3 was performed with the HTBI primer set.

The rearrangement links TRBV28 to TRBJ1-2; 7 nucleotides align to TRBD1. This receptor was obtained from a woman under 40 with Graves disease. This specimen was peripheral blood mononuclear cells (PBMCs), taken at new diagnosis, from a patient treated with antithyroid drugs. CDR3 bases: TGTGCCAGCAGTCCAGGGGGAGCTAACTATGGCTACACCTTC. Its protein is CASSPGGANYGYTF.